These 13 T cell receptor beta chains share one sample of origin, sequenced in a study of shared clonotypes between healthy human individuals. TCRdb's copy holds only in-frame clones and misses some; the assay was immunoSEQ multiplex PCR. Found here are some 89,000 clones, under 80% of them singletons; the top ten hold more than 40%. The sequenced material came from memory CD8+ T cells sorted from blood. Subset in this sample: CD45RO+ cells pooled with CCR7-negative TemRA cells. The receptors here all came from a man aged 25-45 years in good health.

The V and J genes are TRBV11-2 and TRBJ2-7; TRBD1 might be the D (6 bases). This CDR3 spans 16 amino acids. Trimming removed 6 bases from V and 4 bases from J, with 22 bases in between. The germline gives CDR1 SGHAT, CDR2 FQNNGV. CDR3 residues: CASSFYGQPGNYEQYF. The CDR3 bases are TGTGCCAGCAGTTTCTATGGACAGCCGGGAAATTACGAGCAGTACTTC.

The CDR3 nucleotides read TGTGCCAGCAGCTCGGAACAGGGGCGGGATGAGCAGTTCTTC. Protein product: CASSSEQGRDEQFF. This chain connects TRBV7-2 to TRBJ2-1, with 7 bases aligning to TRBD1. CDR3 length equals 14 residues. V lost 4 bases to trimming and J lost 8 bases; unmatched junction nucleotides: 8. Germline V gene lookup returns CDR1 SGHTA and CDR2 FQGNSA.

This clone showed up just a few times. This rearrangement joins TRBV4-2 to TRBJ2-1; 13 bases agree with TRBD2. The V and J ends lost 0 bases and 8 bases, in that order; junction bases with no gene match: 7. The CDR3 has 17 amino acids. The germline gives CDR1 LGHNA, CDR2 YNFKEQ. CDR3 loop: CASSQDWTSGSLDEQFF. DNA of the CDR3: TGTGCCAGCAGCCAAGATTGGACTAGCGGGAGCTTGGATGAGCAGTTCTTC.

Turning to this clone: The identical CDR3 is also encoded by other nucleotide sequences in the sample. The genes are TRBV7-9 and TRBJ2-1; D gene unclear. The germline V gene has CDR1 SEHNR and CDR2 FQNEAQ (reference sequence). V lost 0 bases and J lost 1, with 4 bases in between. The CDR3 length is 14 residues. The CDR3 spells CASSLAGSYNEQFF. For the CDR3, the DNA is TGTGCCAGCAGCTTAGCTGGGTCCTACAATGAGCAGTTCTTC.

The chain couples TRBV7-2 to TRBJ1-5; no firm D call. The CDR3 is 13 residues long. The germline V and J ends were trimmed by 5 bases and 9 bases, with 14 bases remaining between them. Germline V gives CDR1 SGHTA, CDR2 FQGNSA. The CDR3 spells CASSPERRRPQHF. In nucleotides, the CDR3 is TGTGCCAGCAGCCCTGAAAGGAGACGGCCCCAGCATTTT.

Many counts were recorded for this clone. This chain connects TRBV6-1 to TRBJ2-7; TRBD2 matches 8 bases. The ends lost 6 bases at V and 0 bases at J; junction bases unmatched: 7. Germline CDR1 MNHNS, CDR2 SASEGT. This CDR3 is 15 amino acids long. Here the CDR3 DNA reads TGTGCCAGCAGCGCCGGTACTAGCGGCTCCTACGAGCAGTACTTC. Its protein is CASSAGTSGSYEQYF.

The chain carries TRBV11-2 and TRBJ2-7; maybe TRBD2 (6 bases). This CDR3 has 13 amino acids. Germline V gene lookup returns CDR1 SGHAT and CDR2 FQNNGV. The V and J ends lost 5 bases and 7 bases respectively, with 15 bases between them. CDR3 nucleotide sequence: TGTGCCAGCAGCCACACTCTAGCGAGAGAGCAGTACTTC. Protein sequence: CASSHTLAREQYF.

This rearrangement joins TRBV9 to TRBJ2-1; 7 nucleotides line up with TRBD1. The germline CDR1 and CDR2 sequences are SGDLS and YYNGEE. V gave up 1 base and J gave up 8 bases; unmatched junction bases: 6. This CDR3 is 14 amino acids long. CDR3 bases: TGTGCCAGCAGCGTATGGGACAGCCCCTATGAGCAGTTCTTC. Translating it yields CASSVWDSPYEQFF.

The chain couples TRBV11-3 to TRBJ2-5; tentatively, D is TRBD1 (5 bases). The CDR3 is made up of 13 amino acids. Trimming pared 1 base from V and 5 bases from J, leaving 8 bases between. Per the germline V gene, CDR1 is SGHNT and CDR2 is YENEEA. CDR3 amino acids: CASSLGGWETQYF. In DNA form, the CDR3 reads TGTGCCAGCAGCTTAGGGGGCTGGGAGACCCAGTACTTC.

The J gene is TRBJ2-7, the V gene TRBV7-3; 7 bases align to TRBD2. Losses at the gene ends were 5 bases for V and 1 base for J; bases not matched to a gene: 5. The germline V gene has CDR1 SGHTA and CDR2 FQGTGA. The CDR3 has 14 amino acids. CDR3: CASSPTSRSYEQYF. The CDR3 region has the DNA TGTGCCAGCAGCCCGACTAGCCGATCCTACGAGCAGTACTTC.

The CDR3 DNA sequence: TGTGCCGGCCCCAGGGGGCTCGGCAATCAGCCCCAGCATTTT. Residues: CAGPRGLGNQPQHF. The chain uses TRBV5-4 and TRBJ1-5, with 8 bases that match TRBD1. Germline V lookup: CDR1 SGHNT, CDR2 YYREEE (reference sequence). The junction had 8 bases not matched to a gene; V was cut back by 10 bases and J by 2 bases. The CDR3 extends over 14 amino acids.

This clone was picked up a small number of times. The rearrangement joins TRBV10-1 to TRBJ2-1; 9 nucleotides match TRBD2. The CDR3 spans 14 residues. Germline values: CDR1 WNHNN, CDR2 SYGVQD (reference sequence). The V gene end was trimmed by 0 bases and the J gene end by 8 bases; junction bases not matched to a gene: 2. CDR3 nucleotide sequence: TGCGCCAGCAGTGAGTCTAGCGGGAGCGATGAGCAGTTCTTC. This encodes CASSESSGSDEQFF.

The rearrangement links TRBV2 to TRBJ1-5, with D unclear. V lost 5 bases and J lost 4, with 9 bases in between. The germline gives CDR1 SNHLY, CDR2 FYNNEI. The CDR3 totals 13 residues. The CDR3 is CASSLSENQPQHF. The CDR3, as DNA: TGTGCCAGCAGTTTGTCAGAGAATCAGCCCCAGCATTTT.